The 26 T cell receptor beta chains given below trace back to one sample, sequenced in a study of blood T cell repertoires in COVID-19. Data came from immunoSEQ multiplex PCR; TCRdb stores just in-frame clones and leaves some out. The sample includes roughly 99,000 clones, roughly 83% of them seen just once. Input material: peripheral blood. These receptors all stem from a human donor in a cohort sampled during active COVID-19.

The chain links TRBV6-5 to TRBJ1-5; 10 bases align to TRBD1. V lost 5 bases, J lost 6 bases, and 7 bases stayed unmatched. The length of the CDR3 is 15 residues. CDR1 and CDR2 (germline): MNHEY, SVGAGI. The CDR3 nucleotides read TGTGCCAGCAGTCGCGGGACAGGGGAAGGTCAGCCCCAGCATTTT. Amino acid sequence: CASSRGTGEGQPQHF.

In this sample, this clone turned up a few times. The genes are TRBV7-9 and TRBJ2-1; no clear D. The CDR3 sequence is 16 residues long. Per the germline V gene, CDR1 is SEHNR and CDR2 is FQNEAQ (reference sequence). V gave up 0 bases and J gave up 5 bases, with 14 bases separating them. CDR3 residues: CASSLAAWAQNNEQFF. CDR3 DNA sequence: TGTGCCAGCAGCTTAGCTGCCTGGGCTCAGAACAATGAGCAGTTCTTC.

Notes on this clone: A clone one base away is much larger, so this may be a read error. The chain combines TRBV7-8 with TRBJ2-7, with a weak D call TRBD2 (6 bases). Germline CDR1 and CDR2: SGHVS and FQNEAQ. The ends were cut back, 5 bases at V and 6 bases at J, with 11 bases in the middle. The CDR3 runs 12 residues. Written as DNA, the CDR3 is TGTGCCAGCAGCCCCGGCGGGGCCGAGCAGTACGTC. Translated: CASSPGGAEQYV.

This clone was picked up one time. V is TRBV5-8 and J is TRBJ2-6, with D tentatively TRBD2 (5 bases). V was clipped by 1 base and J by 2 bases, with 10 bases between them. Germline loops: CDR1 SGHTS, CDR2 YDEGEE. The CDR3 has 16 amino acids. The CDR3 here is CASSLWGAAGANVLTF. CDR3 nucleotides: TGTGCCAGCAGCTTGTGGGGAGCAGCTGGGGCCAACGTCCTGACTTTC.

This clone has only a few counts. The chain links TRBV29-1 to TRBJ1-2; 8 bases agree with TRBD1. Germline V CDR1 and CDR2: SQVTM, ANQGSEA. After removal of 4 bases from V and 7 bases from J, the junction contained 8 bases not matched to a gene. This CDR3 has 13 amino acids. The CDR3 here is CSVVAITGGGYTF. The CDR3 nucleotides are TGCAGCGTTGTAGCAATAACAGGGGGTGGCTACACCTTC.

The CDR3 loop reads CASSSFTGIGTYNEQFF. The CDR3 DNA sequence: TGTGCCAGCAGCTCCTTTACAGGGATTGGTACCTACAATGAGCAGTTCTTC. The chain employs TRBV7-3 and TRBJ2-1; perhaps TRBD1 as D (6 bases). The V end lost 4 bases, the J end lost 2 bases, and 18 bases lay between the germline ends. Germline-derived CDR1 and CDR2 are SGHTA and FQGTGA. The CDR3 runs 17 residues.

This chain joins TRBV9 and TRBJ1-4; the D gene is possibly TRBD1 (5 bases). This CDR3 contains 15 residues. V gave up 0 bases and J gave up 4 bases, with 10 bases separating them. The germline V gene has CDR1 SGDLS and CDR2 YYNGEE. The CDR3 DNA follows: TGTGCCAGCAGCGTAGGGGGCGGATTTAATGAAAAACTGTTTTTT. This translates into CASSVGGGFNEKLFF.

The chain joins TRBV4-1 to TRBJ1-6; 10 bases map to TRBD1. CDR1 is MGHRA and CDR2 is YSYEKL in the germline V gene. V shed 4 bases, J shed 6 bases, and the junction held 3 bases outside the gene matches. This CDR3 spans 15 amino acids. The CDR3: CASSPWTGGNSPLHF. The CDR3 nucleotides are TGCGCCAGCAGCCCCTGGACAGGGGGTAATTCACCCCTCCACTTT.

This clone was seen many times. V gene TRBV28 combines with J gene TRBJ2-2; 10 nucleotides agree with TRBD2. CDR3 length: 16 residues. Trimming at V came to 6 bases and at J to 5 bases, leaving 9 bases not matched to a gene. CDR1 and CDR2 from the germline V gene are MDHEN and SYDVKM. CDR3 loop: CASRTLAGDLTGELFF. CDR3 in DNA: TGTGCCAGCAGGACCCTAGCGGGAGATCTTACCGGGGAGCTGTTTTTT.

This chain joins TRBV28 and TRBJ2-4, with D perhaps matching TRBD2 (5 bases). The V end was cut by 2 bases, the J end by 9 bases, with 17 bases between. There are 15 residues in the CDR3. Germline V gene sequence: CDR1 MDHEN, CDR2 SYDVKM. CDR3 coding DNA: TGTGCCAGCAGTTTAATAGGAGCCCTCAGCGGCATTCAGTACTTC. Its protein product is CASSLIGALSGIQYF.

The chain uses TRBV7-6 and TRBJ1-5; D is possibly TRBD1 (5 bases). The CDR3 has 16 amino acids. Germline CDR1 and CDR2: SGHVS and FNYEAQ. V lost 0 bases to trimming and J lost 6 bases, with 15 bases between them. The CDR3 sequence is CASSLAWQGKSQPQHF. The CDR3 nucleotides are TGTGCCAGCAGCTTAGCATGGCAGGGAAAGAGTCAGCCCCAGCATTTT.

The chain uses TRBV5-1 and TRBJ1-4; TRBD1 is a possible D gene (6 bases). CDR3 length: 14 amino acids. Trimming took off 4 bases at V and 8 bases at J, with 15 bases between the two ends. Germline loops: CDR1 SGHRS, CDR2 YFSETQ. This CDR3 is CASSPGHSGEKLFF. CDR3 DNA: TGCGCCAGCAGCCCGGGACACTCAGGAGAAAAACTGTTTTTT.

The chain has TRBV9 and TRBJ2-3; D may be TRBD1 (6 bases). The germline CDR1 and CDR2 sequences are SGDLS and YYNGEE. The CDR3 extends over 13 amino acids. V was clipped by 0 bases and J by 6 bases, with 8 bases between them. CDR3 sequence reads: CASSVEGEDTQYF. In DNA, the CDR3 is TGTGCCAGCAGCGTAGAGGGGGAGGATACGCAGTATTTT.

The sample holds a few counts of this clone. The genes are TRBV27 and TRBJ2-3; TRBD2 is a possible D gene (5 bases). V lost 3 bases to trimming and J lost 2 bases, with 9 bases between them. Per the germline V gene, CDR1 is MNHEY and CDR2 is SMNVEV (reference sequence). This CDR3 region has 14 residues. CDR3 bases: TGTGCCAGCAGTTTCCTAGCTATCACAGATACGCAGTATTTT. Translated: CASSFLAITDTQYF.

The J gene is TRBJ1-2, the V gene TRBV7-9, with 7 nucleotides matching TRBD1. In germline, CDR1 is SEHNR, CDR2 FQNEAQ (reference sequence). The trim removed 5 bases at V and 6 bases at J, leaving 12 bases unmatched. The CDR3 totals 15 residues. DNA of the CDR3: TGTGCCAGCAGCCTCAGGGGGGACCGGTTCGATGGCTACACCTTC. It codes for CASSLRGDRFDGYTF.

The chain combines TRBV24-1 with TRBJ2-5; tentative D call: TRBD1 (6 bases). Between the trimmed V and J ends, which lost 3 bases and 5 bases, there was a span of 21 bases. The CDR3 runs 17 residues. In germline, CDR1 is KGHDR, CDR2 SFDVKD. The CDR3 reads CATSDQAGGRGGETQYF. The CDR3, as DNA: TGTGCCACCAGTGATCAGGCAGGCGGCAGGGGCGGCGAGACCCAGTACTTC.

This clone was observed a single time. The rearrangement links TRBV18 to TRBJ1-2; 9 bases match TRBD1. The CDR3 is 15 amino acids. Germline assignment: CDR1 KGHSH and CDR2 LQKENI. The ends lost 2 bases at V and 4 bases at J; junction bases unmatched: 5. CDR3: CASSPGGQGTYGYTF. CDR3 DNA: TGTGCCAGCTCACCAGGGGGACAGGGAACCTATGGCTACACCTTC.

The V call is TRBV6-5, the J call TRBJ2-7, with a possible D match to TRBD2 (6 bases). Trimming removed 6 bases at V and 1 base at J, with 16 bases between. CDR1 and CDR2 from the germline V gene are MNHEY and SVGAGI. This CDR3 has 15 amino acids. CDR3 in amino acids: CASREGTGGSYEQYF. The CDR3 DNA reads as TGTGCCAGCAGGGAGGGGACTGGCGGTTCCTACGAGCAGTACTTC.

The CDR3 coding sequence is TGTGCCAGCAGTTCCGACACGGGACAGGGCTTCAATCAGCCCCAGCATTTT. Translated: CASSSDTGQGFNQPQHF. The chain uses TRBV28 and TRBJ1-5, with 9 nucleotides matching TRBD1. Per germline, CDR1 MDHEN and CDR2 SYDVKM. The CDR3 runs 17 residues. The V segment lost 4 bases and the J segment 3 bases; nucleotides outside the gene matches: 10.

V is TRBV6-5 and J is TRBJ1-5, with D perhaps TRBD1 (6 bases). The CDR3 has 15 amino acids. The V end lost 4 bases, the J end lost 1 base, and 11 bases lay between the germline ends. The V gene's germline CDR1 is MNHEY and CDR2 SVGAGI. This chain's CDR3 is CASSSIGGSNQPQHF. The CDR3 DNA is TGTGCCAGCAGTTCAATAGGGGGAAGCAATCAGCCCCAGCATTTT.

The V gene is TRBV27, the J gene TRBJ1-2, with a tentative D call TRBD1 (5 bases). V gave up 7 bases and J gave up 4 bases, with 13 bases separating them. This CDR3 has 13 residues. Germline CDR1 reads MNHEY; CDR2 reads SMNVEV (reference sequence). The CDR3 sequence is CASTLRRGYGYTF. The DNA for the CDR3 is TGTGCCAGCACCCTTAGAAGGGGCTATGGCTACACCTTC.

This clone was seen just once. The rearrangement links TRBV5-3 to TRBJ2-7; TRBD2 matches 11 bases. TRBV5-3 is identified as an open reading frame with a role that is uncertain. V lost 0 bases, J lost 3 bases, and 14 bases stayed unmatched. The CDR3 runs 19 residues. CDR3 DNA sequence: TGTGCCAGAAGCTTGGCAAAACTGACCACTAGCGGGAGAAGCTACGAGCAGTACTTC. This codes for CARSLAKLTTSGRSYEQYF.

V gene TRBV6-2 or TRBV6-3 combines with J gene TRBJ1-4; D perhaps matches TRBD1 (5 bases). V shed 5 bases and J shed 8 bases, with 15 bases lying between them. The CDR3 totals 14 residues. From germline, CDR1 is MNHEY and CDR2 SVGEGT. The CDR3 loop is CASSGAESREKLFF. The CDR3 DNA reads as TGTGCCAGCAGTGGGGCGGAGAGTAGGGAAAAACTGTTTTTT.

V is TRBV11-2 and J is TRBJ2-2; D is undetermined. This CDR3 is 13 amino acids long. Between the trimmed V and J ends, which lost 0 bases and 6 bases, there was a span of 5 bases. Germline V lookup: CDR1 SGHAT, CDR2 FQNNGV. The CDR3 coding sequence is TGTGCCAGCAGCTTAGATTTCGCCGGGGAGCTGTTTTTT. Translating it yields CASSLDFAGELFF.

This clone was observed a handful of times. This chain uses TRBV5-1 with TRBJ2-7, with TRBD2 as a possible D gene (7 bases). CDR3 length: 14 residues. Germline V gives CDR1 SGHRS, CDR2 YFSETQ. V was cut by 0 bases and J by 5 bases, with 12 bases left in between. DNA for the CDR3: TGCGCCAGCAGCTTGGTTGGGGGGGCCGACGAGCAGTACTTC. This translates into CASSLVGGADEQYF.

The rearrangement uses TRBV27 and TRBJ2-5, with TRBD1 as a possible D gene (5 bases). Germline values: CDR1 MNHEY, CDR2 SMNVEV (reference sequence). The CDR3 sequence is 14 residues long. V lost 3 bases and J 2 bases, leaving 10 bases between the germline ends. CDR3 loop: CASSFMGLQETQYF. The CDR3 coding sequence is TGTGCCAGCAGTTTTATGGGGCTTCAAGAGACCCAGTACTTC.